This TCR beta chain was sequenced in a study of T cell responses to AZD1222 COVID-19 vaccine. In its sample, this clone was seen once. Clones were read by immunoSEQ multiplex PCR, and TCRdb kept only the in-frame ones, dropping some. The table has about 200,000 clones, around 93% seen once. Trimming left V 5 bases short and J 0 bases short, with 10 bases between. Germline V gene data show CDR1 as SGHTA and CDR2 as FQGTGA. This CDR3 contains 14 residues. This rearrangement joins TRBV7-3 to TRBJ1-1, with D unresolved. This material consisted of peripheral blood, taken 28 days after the second AZD1222 dose. The TCR comes from an adult who received the AZD1222 COVID-19 vaccine. CDR3 nucleotide sequence: TGTGCCAGCAGCAACGGACGGATGAACACTGAAGCTTTCTTT. Its protein is CASSNGRMNTEAFF.